This record concerns one T cell receptor beta chain sequence. What it binds is unknown. This sample was taken from a study of cytotoxic CD8 clonotypes in ibrutinib-treated CLL. In the study overall: Partial responses totalled about 24 and complete responses 2; after median around 72 months, approximately 15 remained remitted and about twelve progressed. Study results and limitations: Baseline levels were approached again at progression, after clonality had risen at ibrutinib response. T-cell clonality at baseline went above that of age-matched healthy donors and rose and fell with circulating CD8+ T-cell counts.

This CDR3 has 15 residues. J lost 2 bases, V lost 5 bases, and 5 bases had no gene match. Germline loops: CDR1 LNHNV, CDR2 YYDKDF (reference sequence). Deep sequencing aimed at 1 in 200,000 to 1 in 1 million T cells' resolution. The data were produced by immunoSEQ multiplex PCR, yet TCRdb's version contains in-frame clones alone and is incomplete. The sample lists around 25,000 clones; roughly 62% were seen once. Sequenced here: PBMCs, sampled after 24 months of ibrutinib treatment. V gene TRBV15 combines with J gene TRBJ1-5, with 8 bases identical to TRBD1. This TCR was recovered from a human donor with chronic lymphocytic leukemia. The CDR3 spells CATSGDRLRNQPQHF. CDR3 nucleotides: TGTGCCACCAGCGGGGACAGGCTACGCAATCAGCCCCAGCATTTT.